These 26 T cell receptor beta chains were sequenced from one sample in a study of control samples from healthy donors and cancer patients. Here immunoSEQ multiplex PCR was the method, and the copy in TCRdb shows in-frame clones only, minus some. The table lists roughly 24,000 clones, roughly 83% of them singletons. Sequences were obtained from PBMCs. The receptors originated from a man aged 60 to 75 with head and neck cancer.

This clone appeared a few times. The V call is TRBV6-1, the J call TRBJ2-7; no clear D gene. V was clipped by 0 bases and J by 5 bases, with 8 bases between them. Germline assignment: CDR1 MNHNS and CDR2 SASEGT. CDR3 size: 13 residues. CDR3 bases: TGTGCCAGCAGTGAAGCGCTTTTGAACGAGCAGTACTTC. Its protein is CASSEALLNEQYF.

This chain joins TRBV30 and TRBJ1-4; D is undetermined. The germline V and J ends were trimmed by 1 base and 14 bases, with 14 bases remaining between them. This CDR3 contains 12 residues. The germline V gene has CDR1 GTSNPN and CDR2 SVGIG (reference sequence). The DNA for the CDR3 is TGTGCCTGGAGTGACCCAGACCTGGACCTGTTTTTT. Translation: CAWSDPDLDLFF.

The chain links TRBV15 to TRBJ2-6; D possibly matches TRBD1 or TRBD2 (6 bases each). This CDR3 has 15 residues. CDR1 and CDR2 from the germline V gene are LNHNV and YYDKDF (reference sequence). With 5 bases removed from V and 4 bases from J, the gap between germline ends came to 12 bases. The CDR3: CATSGRGLGANVLTF. In nucleotides, the CDR3 is TGTGCCACCAGCGGACGGGGGCTGGGGGCCAACGTCCTGACTTTC.

The rearrangement joins TRBV2 to TRBJ1-2; D uncertain. The V gene's germline CDR1 is SNHLY and CDR2 FYNNEI. Trimming took off 7 bases at V and 8 bases at J, with 11 bases between the two ends. CDR3 length equals 11 residues. The CDR3 loop is CASNRPGGYTF. The CDR3, as DNA: TGTGCCAGCAACCGACCCGGAGGCTACACCTTC.

The chain employs TRBV7-8 and TRBJ2-7, with 9 bases identical to TRBD1. CDR1 is SGHVS, CDR2 FQNEAQ, per germline. Unmatched junction bases numbered 5, after V lost 0 bases and J lost 2 bases. The CDR3 contains 16 residues. The DNA of the CDR3 is TGTGCCAGCAGCTTAGCACCGGGACAGGGCCCCTACGAGCAGTACTTC. This sequence encodes CASSLAPGQGPYEQYF.

The gene calls are TRBV6-5 and TRBJ1-2, with D possibly TRBD1 on 6 matching bases. The length of the CDR3 is 14 residues. Germline V gene lookup returns CDR1 MNHEY and CDR2 SVGAGI. V was shortened by 7 bases and J by 8 bases, with 20 bases between the two germline ends. The DNA for the CDR3 is TGTGCCAGCACCTCGGCAGGGGTCTCGGGAGGCTACACCTTC. It encodes CASTSAGVSGGYTF.

Note on this clone: The junction shows a germline mismatch at one end, possibly a read error. This chain connects TRBV7-7 to TRBJ1-1, with 7 bases lining up with TRBD1. Germline CDR1 SSHAT, CDR2 FNYEAQ (reference sequence). The CDR3 length is 17 residues. CDR3 in DNA: TGTGCTAGCAGCTTTCCCCCTTACAGGGGATACTTCACTGAAGCTTTCTTT. Protein sequence: CASSFPPYRGYFTEAFF. Using reference TRBV7-7 and TRBJ1-1 for the parts outside the CDR3, the full variable domain is GAGVSQSPRYKVTKRGQDVTLRCDPISSHATLYWYQQALGQGPEFLTYFNYEAQPDKSGLPSDRFSAERPEGSISTLTIQRTEQRDSAMYRCASSFPPYRGYFTEAFFGQGTRLTVV.

The gene calls are TRBV29-1 and TRBJ1-1, with TRBD1 matching over 8 bases. V gave up 7 bases and J gave up 4 bases; unmatched junction bases: 8. This CDR3 contains 13 residues. Germline V gives CDR1 SQVTM, CDR2 ANQGSEA. The CDR3 loop is CSAGHTGGTEAFF. In nucleotides, the CDR3 is TGCAGCGCTGGACACACAGGGGGCACTGAAGCTTTCTTT.

The CDR3 loop reads CSVARTDSYEQYF. For the CDR3, the DNA is TGCAGCGTTGCAAGGACAGATTCCTACGAGCAGTACTTC. This chain connects TRBV29-1 to TRBJ2-7; tentative D call: TRBD1 (6 bases). The germline V gene encodes CDR1 SQVTM and CDR2 ANQGSEA. CDR3 size: 13 residues. Trimming shortened V by 4 bases and J by 1 base, and 11 bases separated the two germline ends.

This chain links TRBV27 with TRBJ2-6; maybe TRBD1 (6 bases). The length of the CDR3 is 17 residues. Germline CDR1 is MNHEY and CDR2 is SMNVEV (reference sequence). The germline V and J ends were trimmed by 5 bases and 0 bases, with 14 bases remaining between them. The CDR3 protein is CASSLDRPSSGANVLTF. CDR3 nucleotides: TGTGCCAGCAGTCTCGACAGGCCGAGCTCTGGGGCCAACGTCCTGACTTTC.

This clone was counted a few times. The J gene is TRBJ1-2, the V gene TRBV2, with D unresolved. From germline, CDR1 is SNHLY and CDR2 FYNNEI. With 0 bases removed from V and 1 base from J, the gap between germline ends came to 9 bases. The CDR3 is 15 amino acids. CDR3: CASSEAGSINYGYTF. In DNA form, the CDR3 reads TGTGCCAGCAGTGAAGCGGGCAGCATTAACTATGGCTACACCTTC.

The V call is TRBV10-3, the J call TRBJ2-1; D uncertain. Germline CDR1 reads ENHRY; CDR2 reads SYGVKD. V dropped 4 bases and J dropped 9 bases, with 13 bases sitting between them. This CDR3 contains 13 residues. Here the CDR3 reads CAISVSAGAEQFF. The CDR3 region has the DNA TGTGCCATCAGTGTAAGTGCTGGAGCTGAGCAGTTCTTC.

The V and J genes are TRBV7-2 and TRBJ2-3; 10 positions match TRBD2. The CDR3 runs to 15 residues. Germline V gene lookup returns CDR1 SGHTA and CDR2 FQGNSA. Trimming cost V 2 bases and J 6 bases; bases outside gene matches: 5. The CDR3 loop reads CASSLQRGGSDTQYF. CDR3 nucleotides: TGTGCCAGCAGCTTACAGCGGGGGGGCTCGGATACGCAGTATTTT.

V is TRBV9 and J is TRBJ1-4; tentatively, D is TRBD1 (6 bases). V was trimmed by 0 bases and J by 6 bases, leaving 12 bases between them. This CDR3 contains 15 residues. Germline-derived CDR1 and CDR2 are SGDLS and YYNGEE. The CDR3 loop reads CASSVGTGRHEKLFF. CDR3 in DNA: TGTGCCAGCAGCGTAGGAACAGGGAGGCATGAAAAACTGTTTTTT.

The chain has TRBV7-9 and TRBJ1-1; no definite D call. Per the germline V gene, CDR1 is SEHNR and CDR2 is FQNEAQ (reference sequence). This CDR3 has 14 amino acids. V was trimmed by 1 base and J by 1 base, leaving 7 bases between them. The chain's CDR3 is CASSLGAPNTEAFF. As DNA, the CDR3 is TGTGCCAGCAGCTTAGGGGCACCGAACACTGAAGCTTTCTTT.

This chain links TRBV15 with TRBJ2-5, with 8 bases matching TRBD2. The ends lost 4 bases at V and 2 bases at J; junction bases unmatched: 9. Per the germline V gene, CDR1 is LNHNV and CDR2 is YYDKDF (reference sequence). The CDR3 contains 16 residues. In nucleotides, the CDR3 is TGTGCCACCAGCACCGGAGAGATAGCGGGGCAAGAGACCCAGTACTTC. Its translation: CATSTGEIAGQETQYF.

This clone was found once. This sequence joins TRBV5-1 and TRBJ2-3, with 9 nucleotides matching TRBD2. V was pared by 0 bases and J by 3 bases, with 8 bases of the junction left unmatched. The CDR3 is 17 amino acids. Looked up from germline, CDR1 is SGHRS and CDR2 is YFSETQ. CDR3 sequence reads: CASSLAGRGGRTDTQYF. The CDR3 nucleotides read TGCGCCAGCAGCTTGGCCGGGCGGGGGGGCCGGACAGATACGCAGTATTTT. Full variable domain (outside the CDR3, taken from reference TRBV5-1 and TRBJ2-3): KAGVTQTPRYLIKTRGQQVTLSCSPISGHRSVSWYQQTPGQGLQFLFEYFSETQRNKGNFPGRFSGRQFSNSRSEMNVSTLELGDSALYLCASSLAGRGGRTDTQYFGPGTRLTVL.

The rearrangement links TRBV6-2 or TRBV6-3 to TRBJ2-1; D is possibly TRBD1 or TRBD2 (5 bases each). Germline lookup yields CDR1 MNHEY and CDR2 SVGEGT. This CDR3 has 15 residues. Trimming took off 1 base at V and 4 bases at J, with 11 bases between the two ends. CDR3 protein: CASSYYLGPYNEQFF. CDR3 nucleotide sequence: TGTGCCAGCAGTTACTACCTGGGACCGTACAATGAGCAGTTCTTC.

V gene TRBV10-3 combines with J gene TRBJ2-5; 7 nucleotides agree with TRBD2. The CDR3 is made up of 13 amino acids. The V segment lost 2 bases and the J segment 3 bases; nucleotides outside the gene matches: 0. Germline-derived CDR1 and CDR2 are ENHRY and SYGVKD. CDR3 loop: CAISETSEETQYF. The CDR3 DNA follows: TGTGCCATCAGTGAGACTAGCGAAGAGACCCAGTACTTC.

This chain links TRBV11-2 with TRBJ2-3; TRBD1 aligns across 7 bases. The V gene's germline CDR1 is SGHAT and CDR2 FQNNGV. V trimming: 6 bases; J trimming: 10 bases; junction bases outside the gene matches: 7. The CDR3 length is 12 residues. The CDR3 nucleotides read TGTGCCAGCAGACCACCGAGGGGGCCGCAGTATTTT. This encodes CASRPPRGPQYF.

V usage is TRBV6-5 and J usage is TRBJ1-6; the D gene is possibly TRBD1 (6 bases). Trimming stripped 2 bases from V and 9 bases from J, with 14 bases between. This CDR3 has 15 amino acids. Germline V gene data show CDR1 as MNHEY and CDR2 as SVGAGI. The CDR3 protein is CASSYQGNPPSPLHF. CDR3 nucleotides: TGTGCCAGCAGTTACCAGGGGAATCCTCCTTCACCCCTCCACTTT.

The CDR3 loop reads CASSAYRPDNEQFF. As DNA, the CDR3 is TGTGCCAGCAGCGCCTACAGACCCGACAATGAGCAGTTCTTC. The rearrangement links TRBV7-2 to TRBJ2-1; D not resolved. The CDR3 contains 14 residues. Trimming removed 5 bases from V and 5 bases from J, with 13 bases in between. Germline V gene data show CDR1 as SGHTA and CDR2 as FQGNSA. The full variable domain, with the rest looked up from reference TRBV7-2 and TRBJ2-1, is GAGVSQSPSNKVTEKGKDVELRCDPISGHTALYWYRQSLGQGLEFLIYFQGNSAPDKSGLPSDRFSAERTGGSVSTLTIQRTQQEDSAVYLCASSAYRPDNEQFFGPGTRLTVL.

J is TRBJ1-1 and V is TRBV6-5; the D is unclear. V dropped 5 bases and J dropped 3 bases, with 13 bases sitting between them. The CDR3 is made up of 14 amino acids. From germline, CDR1 is MNHEY and CDR2 SVGAGI. CDR3 in amino acids: CASSPWLLDTEAFF. The CDR3 nucleotides are TGTGCCAGCAGTCCCTGGCTGTTGGACACTGAAGCTTTCTTT.

The rearrangement links TRBV29-1 to TRBJ2-5, with a weak D call TRBD2 (5 bases). The CDR3 has 14 amino acids. CDR1 and CDR2 from the germline V gene are SQVTM and ANQGSEA. V was cut by 0 bases and J by 5 bases, with 13 bases left in between. The CDR3 here is CSVEDPLAGETQYF. In nucleotides, the CDR3 is TGCAGCGTTGAAGATCCCCTAGCTGGCGAGACCCAGTACTTC. Full variable domain (missing parts from reference TRBV29-1 and TRBJ2-5): SAVISQKPSRDICQRGTSLTIQCQVDSQVTMMFWYRQQPGQSLTLIATANQGSEATYESGFVIDKFPISRPNLTFSTLTVSNMSPEDSSIYLCSVEDPLAGETQYFGPGTRLLVL.

J is TRBJ2-5 and V is TRBV3-1 (or the pseudogene TRBV3-2), with 7 bases identical to TRBD2. The CDR3 is 16 amino acids. CDR1 and CDR2 (germline): LGHDT, YNNKEL (reference sequence). The J segment lost 6 bases and the V segment lost 0 bases, leaving 10 bases of the junction unmatched. CDR3 sequence reads: CASSQEGRESVKTQYF. The CDR3 DNA is TGTGCCAGCAGCCAAGAAGGGAGGGAGTCAGTGAAGACCCAGTACTTC.

The CDR3 spells CASSLDIQGSGNTIYF. The CDR3 DNA reads TGTGCCAGCAGCTTGGACATACAGGGGTCTGGAAACACCATATATTTT. The V gene is TRBV5-4, the J gene TRBJ1-3, with 7 bases matching TRBD1. This CDR3 has 16 amino acids. The trim removed 0 bases at V and 1 base at J, leaving 4 bases unmatched. Germline V gene sequence: CDR1 SGHNT, CDR2 YYREEE (reference sequence).